This T cell receptor beta chain was observed in a study of blood T cell repertoires in COVID-19. Study-level information: Both acute and convalescent COVID-19 samples were obtained from the United States, Italy and Spain. PBMCs, B-cell-depleted T cells, or T cells provided the cDNA or gDNA that made up the material.

The junction had 3 bases not matched to a gene; V was cut back by 5 bases and J by 2 bases. The V gene's germline CDR1 is LNHDA and CDR2 SQIVND (reference sequence). This CDR3 comprises 16 residues. Under the authors' procedure: Reference gene primer amplification in the assay estimated nucleated cell counts. This table comes from immunoSEQ multiplex PCR, and its TCRdb copy is limited to in-frame clones, with some not included. Clone size and V and J calls were adopted from that table, with D and trimming inferred from the DNA. The sample shows about 240,000 clones, roughly 80% of them seen only once.

The clonotype comes from a woman aged 60-75 years with active or convalescent COVID-19. The chain joins TRBV19 to TRBJ2-6, with 10 bases aligning to TRBD2. Sequencing was done on a sample of peripheral blood. CDR3 residues: CASSWTSGTGANVLTF. CDR3 DNA: TGTGCCAGTAGTTGGACTAGCGGTACTGGGGCCAACGTCCTGACTTTC.